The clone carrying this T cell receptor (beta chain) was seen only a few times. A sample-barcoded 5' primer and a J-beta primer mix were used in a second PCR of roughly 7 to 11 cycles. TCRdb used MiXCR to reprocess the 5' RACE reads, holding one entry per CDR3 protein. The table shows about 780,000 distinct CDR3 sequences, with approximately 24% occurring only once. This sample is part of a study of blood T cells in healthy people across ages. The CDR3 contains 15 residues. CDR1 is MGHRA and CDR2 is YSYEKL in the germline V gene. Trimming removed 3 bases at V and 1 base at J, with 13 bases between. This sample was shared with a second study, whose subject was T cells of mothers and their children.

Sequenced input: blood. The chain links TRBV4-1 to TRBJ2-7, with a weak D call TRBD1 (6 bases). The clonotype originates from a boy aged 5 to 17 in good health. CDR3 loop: CASSHGGQESYEQYF. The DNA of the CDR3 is TGCGCCAGCAGCCATGGGGGACAAGAATCCTACGAGCAGTACTTC.